These 11 T cell receptor beta chains came from one sample sequenced in a study of shared clonotypes between healthy human individuals. Measured with immunoSEQ multiplex PCR; TCRdb has only the in-frame clones, and not every one. The table includes roughly 2.2 million clones, over 85% detected once. Sequencing was carried out using naive CD4+ T cells from PBMCs. Subset indicated: CD45RA+ positively selected. Receptors were obtained from a man aged 18 to 29 in good health. Some clones in this sample may be carry-over from other donors' samples.

The rearrangement uses TRBV2 and TRBJ2-6; D is ambiguous. The germline CDR1 and CDR2 sequences are SNHLY and FYNNEI. The CDR3 has 16 residues. V was cut by 5 bases and J by 0 bases, with 11 bases left in between. The CDR3 sequence is CASSKRSRSGANVLTF. In DNA form, the CDR3 reads TGTGCCAGCAGTAAGAGGTCACGCTCTGGGGCCAACGTCCTGACTTTC.

The chain carries TRBV9 and TRBJ2-5; 9 positions match TRBD2. Germline values: CDR1 SGDLS, CDR2 YYNGEE. Germline trimming cut 4 bases from V and 1 base from J; bases unmatched to any gene: 5. The CDR3 is made up of 15 amino acids. The CDR3 DNA is TGTGCCAGCAGCTCCCGGGGACTAGCCCAAGAGACCCAGTACTTC. Protein: CASSSRGLAQETQYF.

The V gene is TRBV5-4, the J gene TRBJ2-5; 10 bases line up with TRBD2. CDR3 length: 16 amino acids. Losses at the gene ends were 1 base for V and 2 bases for J; bases not matched to a gene: 5. Germline values: CDR1 SGHNT, CDR2 YYREEE (reference sequence). The CDR3 spells CASSLSGRGAQETQYF. The CDR3 DNA is TGTGCCAGCAGCTTGAGCGGGAGGGGGGCTCAAGAGACCCAGTACTTC.

The chain combines TRBV9 with TRBJ2-6; D may match TRBD1 or TRBD2 (5 bases each). The CDR3 sequence is 16 residues long. Germline V gene lookup returns CDR1 SGDLS and CDR2 YYNGEE. V gave up 1 base and J gave up 4 bases, with 12 bases separating them. In nucleotides, the CDR3 is TGTGCCAGCAGCGTACGGGGCGACCGGGGGGCCAACGTCCTGACTTTC. As protein: CASSVRGDRGANVLTF.

The chain has TRBV28 and TRBJ2-3; no clear D gene. The CDR3 spans 13 residues. Trimming removed 6 bases at V and 5 bases at J, with 12 bases between. Germline V CDR1 and CDR2: MDHEN, SYDVKM. The CDR3 loop reads CASSRRQEDTQYF. In DNA form, the CDR3 reads TGTGCCAGCAGCAGGCGGCAGGAAGATACGCAGTATTTT.

The J gene is TRBJ2-5, the V gene TRBV7-3; a possible D gene is TRBD2 (6 bases). Per germline, CDR1 SGHTA and CDR2 FQGTGA. V was clipped by 5 bases and J by 5 bases, with 12 bases between them. CDR3 length equals 13 residues. CDR3 residues: CASSPPGVETQYF. The CDR3 DNA reads TGTGCCAGCAGCCCCCCGGGGGTCGAGACCCAGTACTTC.

The rearrangement uses TRBV27 and TRBJ2-1; D is possibly TRBD1 (6 bases). The CDR3 covers 13 residues. V lost 6 bases to trimming and J lost 8 bases, with 14 bases between them. Per the germline V gene, CDR1 is MNHEY and CDR2 is SMNVEV (reference sequence). Written as DNA, the CDR3 is TGTGCCAGCAGGGGACATCCCGGGTATGAGCAGTTCTTC. Its protein product is CASRGHPGYEQFF.

The chain is built from TRBV5-6 and TRBJ1-2; 9 bases agree with TRBD1. CDR1 SGHDT and CDR2 YYEEEE come from the germline V gene. The J segment lost 4 bases and the V segment lost 5 bases, leaving 6 bases of the junction unmatched. The CDR3 spans 14 residues. CDR3 nucleotides: TGTGCCAGCAGTCGTACAGGGGGCGCCTATGGCTACACCTTC. It specifies CASSRTGGAYGYTF. Based on the CDR3 plus reference TRBV5-6 and TRBJ1-2, the full variable domain is DAGVTQSPTHLIKTRGQQVTLRCSPKSGHDTVSWYQQALGQGPQFIFQYYEEEERQRGNFPDRFSGHQFPNYSSELNVNALLLGDSALYLCASSRTGGAYGYTFGSGTRLTVV.

This clone was observed once. The rearrangement uses TRBV28 and TRBJ1-2; 9 nucleotides match TRBD1. The CDR3 loop spans 16 amino acids. V trimming: 4 bases; J trimming: 5 bases; junction bases outside the gene matches: 11. Germline V gene lookup returns CDR1 MDHEN and CDR2 SYDVKM. DNA for the CDR3: TGTGCCAGCAGTTCTAGATTCGGACAGGGGAGTTATGGCTACACCTTC. This sequence encodes CASSSRFGQGSYGYTF.

This clone turned up a few times. V and J are TRBV9 and TRBJ2-1; TRBD1 is a possible D gene (6 bases). V was clipped by 0 bases and J by 8 bases, with 15 bases between them. This CDR3 spans 15 amino acids. Germline lookup yields CDR1 SGDLS and CDR2 YYNGEE. In nucleotides, the CDR3 is TGTGCCAGCAGCGTAGAAGGGGGTCGGATCGATGAGCAGTTCTTC. It codes for CASSVEGGRIDEQFF.

This chain joins TRBV28 and TRBJ1-3, with D unresolved. From germline, CDR1 is MDHEN and CDR2 SYDVKM. The CDR3 is 14 residues long. V lost 7 bases and J lost 0, with 10 bases in between. CDR3 in amino acids: CASTDRSSGNTIYF. The CDR3 bases are TGTGCCAGCACCGACCGTAGCTCTGGAAACACCATATATTTT.